The next 9 T cell receptor beta chains were all read from a single sample in a study of blood T cell repertoires in COVID-19. Clones were read by immunoSEQ multiplex PCR, and TCRdb kept only the in-frame ones, dropping some. The table includes under 35,000 clones, 78% detected once. The sequenced material came from peripheral blood. The receptors derive from an elderly man with acute or convalescent COVID-19.

This chain joins TRBV3-1 (or the pseudogene TRBV3-2) and TRBJ2-2; a possible D gene is TRBD1 (5 bases). From germline, CDR1 is LGHDT and CDR2 YNNKEL (reference sequence). Trimming stripped 6 bases from V and 5 bases from J, with 7 bases between. This CDR3 contains 12 residues. The CDR3 here is CASSQGTGELFF. CDR3 coding DNA: TGTGCCAGCAGTCAGGGTACCGGGGAGCTGTTTTTT.

This clone was recorded only once. The chain uses TRBV5-8 and TRBJ2-1, with 11 nucleotides matching TRBD2. Losses at the gene ends were 0 bases for V and 3 bases for J; bases not matched to a gene: 14. CDR3 length: 20 residues. CDR1 is SGHTS and CDR2 is YDEGEE in the germline V gene. In nucleotides, the CDR3 is TGTGCCAGCAGCTTGGGGGCTAGCGGGGGGCCGGGTACCCTCTACAATGAGCAGTTCTTC. It specifies CASSLGASGGPGTLYNEQFF.

The chain recombines TRBV11-2 with TRBJ2-3, with a weak D call TRBD2 (6 bases). This CDR3 comprises 17 residues. Germline V gene lookup returns CDR1 SGHAT and CDR2 FQNNGV. Trimming took off 5 bases at V and 4 bases at J, with 22 bases between the two ends. CDR3 region: CASSAWRGTSQADTQYF. The CDR3 nucleotides read TGTGCCAGCAGCGCCTGGCGAGGGACTTCACAAGCAGATACGCAGTATTTT.

This rearrangement joins TRBV5-1 to TRBJ2-5, with D possibly matching TRBD2 (5 bases). Germline CDR1 reads SGHRS; CDR2 reads YFSETQ. The ends were cut back, 0 bases at V and 5 bases at J, with 8 bases in the middle. The length of the CDR3 is 13 residues. The CDR3 DNA reads as TGCGCCAGCAGCTTGGAGGACTGGGAGACCCAGTACTTC. This encodes CASSLEDWETQYF.

A single count supports this clone. The rearrangement links TRBV6-2 or TRBV6-3 to TRBJ2-1; 9 bases align to TRBD1. V trimming: 2 bases; J trimming: 3 bases; junction bases outside the gene matches: 8. The CDR3 has 17 amino acids. From germline, CDR1 is MNHEY and CDR2 SVGEGT. CDR3: CASSYVRTGAIYNEQFF. CDR3 nucleotide sequence: TGTGCCAGCAGTTACGTGAGGACAGGGGCTATCTACAATGAGCAGTTCTTC.

This clone was observed once. The rearrangement links TRBV5-3 to TRBJ2-5, with D perhaps matching TRBD1 (5 bases). TRBV5-3 is an ORF; its function is uncertain. The V end was cut by 4 bases, the J end by 5 bases, with 9 bases between. The CDR3 has 12 residues. In DNA form, the CDR3 reads TGTGCCAGAAGCCCCAGGGTTGAGACCCAGTACTTC. This translates into CARSPRVETQYF.

This clone was seen ten or more times. The chain combines TRBV11-3 with TRBJ2-7, with TRBD1 matching 11 bases. The CDR3 runs 12 residues. V lost 5 bases, J lost 6 bases, and 0 bases stayed unmatched. From germline, CDR1 is SGHNT and CDR2 YENEEA. The CDR3 DNA sequence: TGTGCCAGCAGCGGGACAGGGGGCGAGCAGTACTTC. Translated, it gives CASSGTGGEQYF.

The chain couples TRBV6-5 to TRBJ2-7; 9 positions agree with TRBD1. Losses at the gene ends were 3 bases for V and 5 bases for J; bases not matched to a gene: 8. Germline-derived CDR1 and CDR2 are MNHEY and SVGAGI. The CDR3 totals 15 residues. The CDR3 bases are TGTGCCAGCAGTTATTCCGGGACAGGGATCCACGAGCAGTACTTC. It encodes CASSYSGTGIHEQYF.

The V gene is TRBV7-2, the J gene TRBJ2-2; 13 bases are a match to TRBD2. The trim removed 5 bases at V and 5 bases at J, leaving 14 bases unmatched. This CDR3 spans 19 amino acids. Germline V lookup: CDR1 SGHTA, CDR2 FQGNSA. The CDR3 spells CASSLSQELAGGPTGELFF. Here the CDR3 DNA reads TGTGCCAGCAGCCTTAGTCAAGAACTAGCGGGGGGGCCAACCGGGGAGCTGTTTTTT.